These 5 T cell receptor beta chains originate from one sample sequenced in a study of shared clonotypes between healthy human individuals. Some clones are missing from TCRdb's copy, which holds only in-frame ones; the method was immunoSEQ multiplex PCR. The data show about 980,000 clones, around 80% seen once. Input material: memory CD4+ T cells sorted from blood. The subset: CD45RA-negative fraction. These receptors were collected from a man younger than 35 in good health.

For the CDR3, the DNA is TGTGCCAGCAGCTTGACAGGAGATACTGAAGCTTTCTTT. It specifies CASSLTGDTEAFF. This rearrangement joins TRBV5-5 to TRBJ1-1, with D perhaps TRBD1 (5 bases). The V and J ends lost 1 base and 5 bases respectively, with 9 bases between them. Per the germline V gene, CDR1 is SGHKS and CDR2 is YYEKEE (reference sequence). The CDR3 is made up of 13 amino acids.

The V gene is TRBV27, the J gene TRBJ1-5; 9 bases fit TRBD1. Germline V CDR1 and CDR2: MNHEY, SMNVEV (reference sequence). The CDR3 is 15 amino acids. With 2 bases clipped from V and 6 bases from J, the junction kept 5 bases outside the gene matches. CDR3 loop: CASSLGTGGGQPQHF. In DNA form, the CDR3 reads TGTGCCAGCAGTTTAGGAACAGGGGGCGGTCAGCCCCAGCATTTT.

V is TRBV2 and J is TRBJ2-7; TRBD1 matches at 8 bases. This CDR3 has 14 amino acids. Germline V gives CDR1 SNHLY, CDR2 FYNNEI. The V segment lost 6 bases and the J segment 4 bases; nucleotides outside the gene matches: 8. CDR3 DNA sequence: TGTGCCAGCAGATTCGACAGGGGCGGTTACGAGCAGTACTTC. It specifies CASRFDRGGYEQYF.

The V call is TRBV7-9, the J call TRBJ2-7; 9 bases align to TRBD1. V was pared by 2 bases and J by 5 bases, with 7 bases of the junction left unmatched. The germline gives CDR1 SEHNR, CDR2 FQNEAQ (reference sequence). The CDR3 is made up of 15 amino acids. The DNA for the CDR3 is TGTGCCAGCAGCTTACCCACAGGGGGCATCCACGAGCAGTACTTC. This encodes CASSLPTGGIHEQYF.

This sequence joins TRBV30 and TRBJ2-7; possibly TRBD1 or TRBD2 for D (5 bases each). There are 13 residues in the CDR3. Deletions cut 3 bases from V and 0 bases from J, with 9 bases between. Germline V lookup: CDR1 GTSNPN, CDR2 SVGIG (reference sequence). The CDR3: CAWSLGRSYEQYF. As DNA, the CDR3 is TGTGCCTGGAGCTTGGGACGCTCCTACGAGCAGTACTTC. The complete variable domain, with remaining parts taken from reference TRBV30 and TRBJ2-7, reads SQTIHQWPATLVQPVGSPLSLECTVEGTSNPNLYWYRQAAGRGLQLLFYSVGIGQISSEVPQNLSASRPQDRQFILSSKKLLLSDSGFYLCAWSLGRSYEQYFGPGTRLTVT.